This T cell receptor beta chain appears in the sequencing data of a study of response to subunit inactivated influenza vaccine. In germline, CDR1 is SEHNR, CDR2 FQNEAQ (reference sequence). The length of the CDR3 is 13 residues. V gave up 9 bases and J gave up 2 bases; unmatched junction bases: 6. MiXCR, run by TCRdb on the RT-PCR reads, gives a single entry per CDR3 protein. Found here are hundreds of thousands of distinct CDR3 sequences, 11% of them singletons; the top ten hold approximately 12%. The TCR was taken from a middle-aged man who received an inactivated influenza vaccine. The material sequenced was PBMCs from blood, taken 45 days after vaccination. This chain joins TRBV7-9 and TRBJ2-7, with 8 bases matching TRBD1. For the CDR3, the DNA is TGTGCCAGTGCGACAGGGGTGACCTACGAGCAGTACTTC. It yields the protein CASATGVTYEQYF. The full variable domain, with the rest looked up from reference TRBV7-9 and TRBJ2-7, is DTGVSQNPRHKITKRGQNVTFRCDPISEHNRLYWYRQTLGQGPEFLTYFQNEAQLEKSRLLSDRFSAERPKGSFSTLEIQRTEQGDSAMYLCASATGVTYEQYFGPGTRLTVT.